This T cell receptor beta chain was documented in a study of prognosis after radiotherapy for stage I lung cancer. Genomic DNA yielded TCR beta CDR3, amplified by two-round multiplex PCR. Primers (each specific to one TRBV or TRBJ gene) were used in first-round PCR. TCRdb re-derived calls from the multiplex PCR reads in MiXCR, one entry per CDR3 protein. The sample comprises around 18,000 distinct CDR3 sequences, approximately 30% of which are singletons, and about a third rests with the top ten. At least ten counts were recorded for this clonotype. The TCR was taken from a donor over 45 with non-small cell lung cancer. The sample was PBMCs, taken before or after stereotactic body radiation therapy (not recorded which).

The CDR3 loop is CASSLRRGSYNEQFF. CDR3 sequence (DNA): TGTGCCAGCAGCTTAAGGCGGGGTTCCTACAATGAGCAGTTCTTC. The J gene is TRBJ2-1, the V gene TRBV7-6; a possible D gene is TRBD2 (6 bases). V lost 2 bases, J lost 1 base, and 9 bases lay in between. In germline, CDR1 is SGHVS, CDR2 FNYEAQ. The CDR3 consists of 15 residues.